Shown below are 32 T cell receptor beta chains from a single sample sequenced in a study of T cells after yellow fever vaccination. TCRdb processed the 5' RACE reads anew with MiXCR; each CDR3 protein has one entry. The top ten clones hold about 22% of a sample with under 350,000 distinct CDR3 sequences, 4.1% of them seen once. The sequencing used PBMCs, collected 5 days after the yellow fever booster vaccination. These receptors were taken from a man between 18 and 29 years old who received the YFV17D yellow fever vaccine.

This chain links TRBV7-2 with TRBJ1-6, with a possible D match to TRBD1 (6 bases). Germline CDR1 is SGHTA and CDR2 is FQGNSA. This CDR3 has 15 residues. V lost 3 bases and J 10 bases, leaving 16 bases between the germline ends. Written as DNA, the CDR3 is TGTGCCAGCAGCTTTGGATACAGGGTTGCGTCACCCCTCCACTTT. Amino acid sequence: CASSFGYRVASPLHF.

In its sample, this clonotype was seen many times. One end of the junction varies from germline; a read error may be responsible. The chain uses TRBV6-5 and TRBJ1-5; D is ambiguous. CDR1 and CDR2 (germline): MNHEY, SVGAGI. The CDR3 spans 10 residues. The CDR3, as DNA: TGTGCCAGCGGTTATGAGCCCCAGCATTTT. It codes for CASGYEPQHF.

This clonotype was detected ten times or more. The CDR3 bases are TGTGCCAGTGAGAGGTCCACGAACACCGGGGAGCTGTTTTTT. Translated, it gives CASERSTNTGELFF. The gene calls are TRBV12-3 or TRBV12-4 and TRBJ2-2; D call uncertain. The CDR3 is made up of 14 amino acids. Trimming removed 9 bases from V and 0 bases from J, with 11 bases in between.

The rearrangement uses TRBV4-1 and TRBJ1-2, with TRBD1 identical over 8 bases. After removal of 0 bases from V and 3 bases from J, the junction contained 3 bases not matched to a gene. The CDR3 length is 15 residues. Looked up from germline, CDR1 is MGHRA and CDR2 is YSYEKL. CDR3 in DNA: TGCGCCAGCAGCCAAGAAATGGACAGGGACTATGGCTACACCTTC. Its translation is CASSQEMDRDYGYTF.

This clonotype occurred a few times. The J gene is TRBJ2-7, the V gene TRBV6-1, with 14 bases matching TRBD2. The CDR3 extends over 16 amino acids. The germline V gene has CDR1 MNHNS and CDR2 SASEGT. The junction had 7 bases not matched to a gene; V was cut back by 6 bases and J by 3 bases. For the CDR3, the DNA is TGTGCCAGCAGACAGGGACTAGCGGGGGCCAGCTACGAGCAGTACTTC. This encodes CASRQGLAGASYEQYF.

The sample holds a few counts of this clonotype. The rearrangement links TRBV24-1 to TRBJ1-1; D remains unclear. Trimming pared 7 bases from V and 3 bases from J, leaving 8 bases between. Germline CDR1 KGHDR, CDR2 SFDVKD. This CDR3 region has 12 residues. The CDR3 here is CATSQKDTEAFF. CDR3 nucleotide sequence: TGTGCCACCAGCCAAAAGGACACTGAAGCTTTCTTT.

This clonotype has only a few counts. The gene calls are TRBV6-2 or TRBV6-3 and TRBJ2-7; 9 nucleotides line up with TRBD1. This CDR3 region has 15 residues. V gave up 2 bases and J gave up 2 bases; unmatched junction bases: 4. Germline V gives CDR1 MNHEY, CDR2 SVGEGT. The CDR3 sequence is CASSYGTGLTYEQYV. Here the CDR3 DNA reads TGTGCCAGCAGTTACGGGACAGGGCTGACCTACGAGCAGTACGTC.

This clonotype was counted a few times. The chain carries TRBV4-3 and TRBJ2-1; the match to TRBD2 covers 8 bases. The CDR3 runs 14 residues. The V gene end was trimmed by 8 bases and the J gene end by 4 bases; junction bases not matched to a gene: 7. Per the germline V gene, CDR1 is LGHNA and CDR2 is YSLEER. CDR3 bases: TGCGCCAGCGGGCGGCGGGGGGAATACAATGAGCAGTTCTTC. Amino acid sequence: CASGRRGEYNEQFF.

This clonotype was picked up a small number of times. An end of the junction differs from the germline gene, which may be a read error. The chain uses TRBV6-5 and TRBJ1-5; possible D gene TRBD1, 6 bases. This CDR3 comprises 13 residues. Germline V gives CDR1 MNHEY, CDR2 SVGAGI. CDR3 in DNA: TGCTACCCGGGACAAAATAGCAATCAGCCCCAGCATTTT. This encodes CYPGQNSNQPQHF.

This clonotype was detected a few times. The chain employs TRBV7-2 and TRBJ1-3, with 8 bases that match TRBD1. This CDR3 contains 16 residues. The V gene's germline CDR1 is SGHTA and CDR2 FQGNSA. Unmatched junction bases numbered 8, after V lost 4 bases and J lost 3 bases. The CDR3 is CASSWAAGGFGNTIYF. The CDR3 region has the DNA TGTGCCAGCAGCTGGGCAGCAGGGGGCTTTGGAAACACCATATATTTT.

V gene TRBV29-1 combines with J gene TRBJ1-1, with D uncertain. V was clipped by 3 bases and J by 1 base, with 9 bases between them. The CDR3 consists of 13 residues. Germline loops: CDR1 SQVTM, CDR2 ANQGSEA. The CDR3 loop reads CSVETAENTEAFF. In DNA, the CDR3 is TGCAGCGTTGAGACGGCGGAGAACACTGAAGCTTTCTTT.

This clonotype was picked up a small number of times. This chain uses TRBV29-1 with TRBJ2-3; tentative D call: TRBD2 (5 bases). Per the germline V gene, CDR1 is SQVTM and CDR2 is ANQGSEA. CDR3 length: 13 residues. With 4 bases removed from V and 1 base from J, the gap between germline ends came to 9 bases. CDR3 region: CSVGAGGTDTQYF. In DNA, the CDR3 is TGCAGCGTTGGGGCCGGGGGCACAGATACGCAGTATTTT.

The V call is TRBV3-1, the J call TRBJ2-5, with 7 nucleotides matching TRBD2. Germline CDR1 and CDR2: LGHDT and YNNKEL (reference sequence). Losses at the gene ends were 1 base for V and 3 bases for J; bases not matched to a gene: 8. This CDR3 region has 16 residues. The CDR3 sequence is CASSQVWTSGEETQYF. The DNA for the CDR3 is TGTGCCAGCAGCCAAGTCTGGACTAGTGGGGAAGAGACCCAGTACTTC.

This clonotype turned up a few times. The chain recombines TRBV28 with TRBJ2-7; 7 nucleotides line up with TRBD2. Germline values: CDR1 MDHEN, CDR2 SYDVKM. The CDR3 is 15 amino acids. V lost 4 bases to trimming and J lost 0 bases; unmatched junction nucleotides: 6. The CDR3 coding sequence is TGTGCCAGCAGTTCCGGGGGGATTAGCTCCTACGAGCAGTACGTC. It translates to CASSSGGISSYEQYV.

This clonotype was detected only a few times. This sequence joins TRBV4-1 and TRBJ2-5, with TRBD2 matching 9 bases. The V gene's germline CDR1 is MGHRA and CDR2 YSYEKL. The ends lost 3 bases at V and 3 bases at J; junction bases unmatched: 5. The length of the CDR3 is 15 residues. The DNA of the CDR3 is TGCGCCAGCAGCCAGCCGCGACTAGCGGAAGAGACCCAGTACTTC. Protein sequence: CASSQPRLAEETQYF.

In its sample, this clonotype was seen a few times. The chain carries TRBV12-3 or TRBV12-4 and TRBJ1-2, with a weak D call TRBD1 (6 bases). The CDR3 is made up of 14 amino acids. Trimming pared 0 bases from V and 9 bases from J, leaving 14 bases between. The CDR3 coding sequence is TGTGCCAGCAGTTTAGCCCGGGCGACAGGCCGCTACACCTTC. It yields the protein CASSLARATGRYTF.

In its sample, this clonotype was seen many times. The J gene is TRBJ2-3, the V gene TRBV29-1, with a possible D match to TRBD1 (6 bases). Germline CDR1 and CDR2: SQVTM and ANQGSEA. V was shortened by 6 bases and J by 2 bases, with 12 bases between the two germline ends. The CDR3 totals 13 residues. The CDR3 is CSVSWGPTDTQYF. CDR3 DNA: TGCAGCGTCTCGTGGGGGCCCACAGATACGCAGTATTTT.

This clonotype was seen at least ten times. The chain joins TRBV7-2 to TRBJ1-4; D gene unclear. CDR3 length: 16 amino acids. Trimming shortened V by 3 bases and J by 0 bases, and 11 bases separated the two germline ends. CDR1 is SGHTA and CDR2 is FQGNSA in the germline V gene. This chain's CDR3 is CASSFSLASTNEKLFF. The CDR3 DNA follows: TGTGCCAGCAGCTTCAGTCTCGCTTCAACTAATGAAAAACTGTTTTTT.

This clonotype was recorded at least ten times. The V gene is TRBV7-8, the J gene TRBJ2-3, with 9 bases matching TRBD2. CDR3 length: 18 residues. Germline V gene lookup returns CDR1 SGHVS and CDR2 FQNEAQ. The J segment lost 0 bases and the V segment lost 0 bases, leaving 7 bases of the junction unmatched. CDR3 in amino acids: CASSLASGGPLSTDTQYF. Here the CDR3 DNA reads TGTGCCAGCAGCTTAGCTAGCGGGGGACCTTTAAGCACAGATACGCAGTATTTT. Filled out from reference TRBV7-8 and TRBJ2-3, the complete variable domain reads GAGVSQSPRYKVAKRGQDVALRCDPISGHVSLFWYQQALGQGPEFLTYFQNEAQLDKSGLPSDRFFAERPEGSVSTLKIQRTQQEDSAVYLCASSLASGGPLSTDTQYFGPGTRLTVL.

In this sample, this clonotype turned up many times. The CDR3 region is CASSQDLAGNTEAFF. The CDR3 bases are TGTGCCAGCAGCCAAGACCTGGCCGGGAACACTGAAGCTTTCTTT. This rearrangement joins TRBV4-2 to TRBJ1-1; D is unclear. CDR1 and CDR2 (germline): LGHNA, YNFKEQ. Trimming removed 0 bases from V and 1 base from J, with 9 bases in between. The length of the CDR3 is 15 residues.

This rearrangement joins TRBV3-1 to TRBJ2-3; D is unresolved. V gave up 1 base and J gave up 9 bases, with 8 bases separating them. The germline V gene has CDR1 LGHDT and CDR2 YNNKEL (reference sequence). This CDR3 is 12 amino acids long. CDR3 sequence: CASSQVPKTQYF. In nucleotides, the CDR3 is TGTGCCAGCAGCCAAGTTCCCAAGACGCAGTATTTT.

The chain recombines TRBV24-1 with TRBJ1-5; 12 bases are a match to TRBD1. The V segment lost 5 bases and the J segment 0 bases; nucleotides outside the gene matches: 10. The CDR3 has 19 residues. Germline V gives CDR1 KGHDR, CDR2 SFDVKD. CDR3 amino acids: CATSGSGQGAENSNQPQHF. CDR3 coding DNA: TGTGCCACCAGTGGATCGGGACAGGGGGCCGAAAATAGCAATCAGCCCCAGCATTTT.

This clonotype was observed at least ten times. The chain recombines TRBV6-4 with TRBJ2-2; maybe TRBD2 (6 bases). The ends were cut back, 5 bases at V and 3 bases at J, with 13 bases in the middle. Germline CDR1 is MRHNA and CDR2 is SNTAGT. The CDR3 runs 15 residues. The CDR3 loop is CASSSQGGDTGELFF. CDR3 DNA: TGTGCCAGCAGTTCTCAGGGAGGCGACACCGGGGAGCTGTTTTTT.

This clonotype was counted a few times. The chain couples TRBV12-3 or TRBV12-4 to TRBJ1-6; tentative D call: TRBD1 (6 bases). This CDR3 is built from 13 residues. V was clipped by 3 bases and J by 7 bases, with 7 bases between them. The CDR3 here is CASSFDRNSPLHF. CDR3 coding DNA: TGTGCCAGCAGTTTTGACAGGAATTCACCCCTCCACTTT.

This chain uses TRBV20-1 with TRBJ1-5, with D possibly TRBD1 on 5 matching bases. The CDR3 is made up of 17 amino acids. V was pared by 3 bases and J by 0 bases, with 18 bases between. CDR1 and CDR2 from the germline V gene are DFQATT and SNEGSKA (reference sequence). CDR3 in DNA: TGCAGTGCTAGGACGGGGCGAAACCGATATAGCAATCAGCCCCAGCATTTT. Translating it yields CSARTGRNRYSNQPQHF.

This clonotype was picked up many times. V is TRBV13 and J is TRBJ2-7, with D perhaps matching TRBD1 or TRBD2 (5 bases each). Germline V gene lookup returns CDR1 PRHDT and CDR2 FYEKMQ (reference sequence). The CDR3 loop spans 14 amino acids. The V and J ends lost 5 bases and 2 bases respectively, with 13 bases between them. The DNA of the CDR3 is TGTGCCAGCAGCCGGGGACGGCCCGCCTACGAGCAGTACGTC. Encoded protein: CASSRGRPAYEQYV.

This clonotype was picked up many times. The chain carries TRBV20-1 and TRBJ2-2; D is perhaps TRBD2 (6 bases). This CDR3 spans 14 amino acids. Germline V lookup: CDR1 DFQATT, CDR2 SNEGSKA (reference sequence). Between the trimmed V and J ends, which lost 3 bases and 4 bases, there was a span of 12 bases. The CDR3 loop is CSARFGGRTGELFF. CDR3 coding DNA: TGCAGTGCTAGGTTCGGGGGACGCACCGGGGAGCTGTTTTTT.

This clonotype was found a few times. The chain carries TRBV7-2 and TRBJ2-7, with 8 bases aligning to TRBD2. With V trimmed by 6 bases and J by 0 bases, 10 bases remained unmatched. The CDR3 sequence is 16 residues long. CDR1 and CDR2 (germline): SGHTA, FQGNSA. The CDR3 DNA reads as TGTGCCAGCAGTGCTGCTAGCGGGTCCCTCTCCTACGAGCAGTACTTC. It translates to CASSAASGSLSYEQYF.

This clonotype was observed a few times. The chain has TRBV10-3 and TRBJ1-2; D gene ambiguous. Trimming removed 10 bases from V and 4 bases from J, with 16 bases in between. CDR1 is ENHRY, CDR2 SYGVKD, per germline. The CDR3 totals 13 residues. In DNA form, the CDR3 reads TGTGCCAGCCGGGCCCCAGGTTTCTATGGCTACACCTTC. Translated: CASRAPGFYGYTF.

The J gene is TRBJ1-1, the V gene TRBV6-5, with 8 positions matching TRBD1. J was trimmed by 4 bases and V by 2 bases; bases with no gene match: 9. The CDR3 contains 16 residues. Germline CDR1 reads MNHEY; CDR2 reads SVGAGI. CDR3 nucleotide sequence: TGTGCCAGCAGTTACACCCCAGGGGGCGCCGGCACTGAAGCTTTCTTT. Its protein product is CASSYTPGGAGTEAFF.

The CDR3 sequence is CASSTQSWVQNTGELFF. The CDR3 DNA follows: TGCGCCAGCAGCACTCAGTCATGGGTTCAGAACACCGGGGAGCTGTTTTTT. The gene calls are TRBV4-1 and TRBJ2-2, with D uncertain. V gave up 5 bases and J gave up 1 base, with 17 bases separating them. The CDR3 spans 17 residues. Germline CDR1 MGHRA, CDR2 YSYEKL.

CDR3 loop: CASSESGGADTQYF. DNA of the CDR3: TGTGCCAGCAGTGAAAGCGGGGGGGCAGATACGCAGTATTTT. This sequence joins TRBV6-1 and TRBJ2-3; 10 bases fit TRBD2. Losses at the gene ends were 2 bases for V and 4 bases for J; bases not matched to a gene: 0. Germline V gene lookup returns CDR1 MNHNS and CDR2 SASEGT. This CDR3 is built from 14 residues.